This passage covers 7 T cell receptor beta chains from one sample sequenced in a study of T cell responses to AZD1222 COVID-19 vaccine. The data were produced by immunoSEQ multiplex PCR, yet TCRdb's version contains in-frame clones alone and is incomplete. The sample holds about 48,000 clones, about 86% seen once. The specimen was peripheral blood, collected 28 days after the second AZD1222 dose. The receptor source for this set is an adult who received the AZD1222 COVID-19 vaccine.

The chain combines TRBV7-6 with TRBJ2-1; D may be TRBD2 (5 bases). Trimming stripped 1 base from V and 9 bases from J, with 19 bases between. The CDR3 consists of 16 residues. Germline V gene data show CDR1 as SGHVS and CDR2 as FNYEAQ. DNA of the CDR3: TGTGCCAGCAGCTTAGGGGCCGGGAACAGCCATGGTGAGCAGTTCTTC. Protein sequence: CASSLGAGNSHGEQFF.

V gene TRBV5-4 combines with J gene TRBJ2-2, with 12 positions matching TRBD2. CDR3 length equals 16 residues. Germline V gives CDR1 SGHNT, CDR2 YYREEE (reference sequence). Trimming at V came to 0 bases and at J to 5 bases, leaving 2 bases not matched to a gene. DNA for the CDR3: TGTGCCAGCAGCTTGGGACTAGCGGGAGTGACCGGGGAGCTGTTTTTT. Translated: CASSLGLAGVTGELFF.

The chain is built from TRBV28 and TRBJ1-2; D is unclear. This CDR3 is built from 12 residues. Trimming cost V 7 bases and J 13 bases, with 19 bases left between them. Per germline, CDR1 MDHEN and CDR2 SYDVKM. The CDR3: CASTLAVGPCTF. CDR3 bases: TGTGCCAGCACCCTAGCGGTGGGCCCTTGCACCTTC.

This clone was detected a few times. The chain uses TRBV15 and TRBJ2-1, with 7 nucleotides matching TRBD2. The length of the CDR3 is 13 residues. The trim removed 8 bases at V and 4 bases at J, leaving 5 bases unmatched. Per the germline V gene, CDR1 is LNHNV and CDR2 is YYDKDF (reference sequence). CDR3: CATRAGGYNEQFF. CDR3 coding DNA: TGTGCCACCCGAGCCGGGGGGTACAATGAGCAGTTCTTC.

This chain links TRBV29-1 with TRBJ2-7, with 10 bases lining up with TRBD1. V lost 1 base and J lost 2; bases outside the gene matches: 2. Germline loops: CDR1 SQVTM, CDR2 ANQGSEA. This CDR3 contains 14 residues. CDR3 DNA sequence: TGCAGCGTTGAAGGGGGACAGGGGCCCTACGAGCAGTACTTC. This gives the protein CSVEGGQGPYEQYF.

The rearrangement uses TRBV12-3 or TRBV12-4 and TRBJ1-3, with D uncertain. This CDR3 has 13 residues. Trimming left V 2 bases short and J 5 bases short, with 7 bases between. CDR3 residues: CASSLLIRNTIYF. The CDR3 DNA reads TGTGCCAGCAGTTTATTAATCCGAAACACCATATATTTT.

This clone appeared a few times. J is TRBJ1-5 and V is TRBV2; perhaps TRBD1 as D (5 bases). Trimming took 5 bases from V and 3 from J, leaving 11 bases between them. The CDR3 runs to 14 residues. Germline lookup yields CDR1 SNHLY and CDR2 FYNNEI. The CDR3 protein is CASSPDRNNQPQHF. CDR3 nucleotide sequence: TGTGCCAGCAGTCCAGACAGAAACAATCAGCCCCAGCATTTT.